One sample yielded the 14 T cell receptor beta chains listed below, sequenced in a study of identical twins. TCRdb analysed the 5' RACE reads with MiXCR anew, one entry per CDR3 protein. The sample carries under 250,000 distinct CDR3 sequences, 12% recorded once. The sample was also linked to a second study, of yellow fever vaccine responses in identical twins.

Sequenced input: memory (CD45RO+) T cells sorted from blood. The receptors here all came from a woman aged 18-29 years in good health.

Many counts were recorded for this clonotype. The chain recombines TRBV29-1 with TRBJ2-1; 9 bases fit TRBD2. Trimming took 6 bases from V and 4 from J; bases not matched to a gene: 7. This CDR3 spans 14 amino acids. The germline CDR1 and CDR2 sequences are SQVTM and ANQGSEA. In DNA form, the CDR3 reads TGCAGCGTGGCCCTGGCGGGAGGGTACAATGAGCAGTTCTTC. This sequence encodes CSVALAGGYNEQFF.

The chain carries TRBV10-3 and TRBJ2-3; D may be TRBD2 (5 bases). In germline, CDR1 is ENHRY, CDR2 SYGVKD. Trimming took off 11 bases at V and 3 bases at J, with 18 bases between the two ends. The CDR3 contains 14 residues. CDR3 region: CASKYDPGTDTQYF. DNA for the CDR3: TGTGCCTCGAAATATGATCCGGGGACAGATACGCAGTATTTT.

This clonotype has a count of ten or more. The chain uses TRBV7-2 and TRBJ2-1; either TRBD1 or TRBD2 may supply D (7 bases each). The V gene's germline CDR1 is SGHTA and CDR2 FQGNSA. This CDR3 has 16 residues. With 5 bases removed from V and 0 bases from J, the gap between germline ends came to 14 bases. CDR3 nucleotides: TGTGCCAGCAGCGAGACAGGGAGGGCCTCCTACAATGAGCAGTTCTTC. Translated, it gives CASSETGRASYNEQFF.

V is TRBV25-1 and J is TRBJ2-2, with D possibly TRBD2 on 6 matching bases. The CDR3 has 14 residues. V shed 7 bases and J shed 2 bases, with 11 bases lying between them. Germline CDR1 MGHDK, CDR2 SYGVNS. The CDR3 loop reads CASNGGLNTGELFF. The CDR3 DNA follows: TGTGCCAGCAACGGGGGACTTAACACCGGGGAGCTGTTTTTT. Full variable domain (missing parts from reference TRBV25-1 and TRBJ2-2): EADIYQTPRYLVIGTGKKITLECSQTMGHDKMYWYQQDPGMELHLIHYSYGVNSTEKGDLSSESTVSRIRTEHFPLTLESARPSHTSQYLCASNGGLNTGELFFGEGSRLTVL.

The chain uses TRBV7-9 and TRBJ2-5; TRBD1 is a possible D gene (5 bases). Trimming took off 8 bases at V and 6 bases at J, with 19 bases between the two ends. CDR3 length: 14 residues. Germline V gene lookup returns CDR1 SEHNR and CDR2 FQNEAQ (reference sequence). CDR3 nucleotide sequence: TGTGCCAGCGGTACCTCAAAAGGGGCGCAGACCCAGTACTTC. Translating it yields CASGTSKGAQTQYF.

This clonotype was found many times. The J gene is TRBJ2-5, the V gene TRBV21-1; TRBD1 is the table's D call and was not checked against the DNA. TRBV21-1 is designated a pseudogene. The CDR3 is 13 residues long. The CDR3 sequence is CASMDRAQETQYF. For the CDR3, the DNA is TGTGCCAGCATGGACAGGGCACAAGAGACCCAGTACTTC.

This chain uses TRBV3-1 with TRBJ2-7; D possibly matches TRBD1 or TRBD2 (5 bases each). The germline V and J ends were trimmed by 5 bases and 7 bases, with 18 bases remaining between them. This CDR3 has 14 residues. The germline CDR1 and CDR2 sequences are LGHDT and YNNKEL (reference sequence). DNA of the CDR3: TGTGCCAGCAGCAAAACCGGGGCCGGCGGGGAGCAGTACTTC. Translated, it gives CASSKTGAGGEQYF.

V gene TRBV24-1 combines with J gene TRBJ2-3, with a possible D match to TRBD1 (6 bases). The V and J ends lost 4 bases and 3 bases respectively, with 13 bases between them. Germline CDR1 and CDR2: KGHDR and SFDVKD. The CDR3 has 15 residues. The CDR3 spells CATSDVQGSTDTQYF. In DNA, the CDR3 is TGTGCCACCAGTGACGTACAGGGATCGACAGATACGCAGTATTTT.

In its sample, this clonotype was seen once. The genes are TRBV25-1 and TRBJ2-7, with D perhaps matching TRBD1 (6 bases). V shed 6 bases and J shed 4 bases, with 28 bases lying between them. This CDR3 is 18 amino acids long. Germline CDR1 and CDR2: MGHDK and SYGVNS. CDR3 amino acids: CASSFDRTAGTLSYEQYF. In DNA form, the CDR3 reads TGTGCCAGCAGCTTTGACAGGACGGCGGGCACATTATCATACGAGCAGTACTTC.

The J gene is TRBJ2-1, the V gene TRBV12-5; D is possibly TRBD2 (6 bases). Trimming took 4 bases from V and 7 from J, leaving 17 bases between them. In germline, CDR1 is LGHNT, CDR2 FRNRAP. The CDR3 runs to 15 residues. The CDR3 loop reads CASGSGTPKRNEQFF. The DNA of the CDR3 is TGTGCTAGTGGTTCGGGGACTCCCAAAAGGAATGAGCAGTTCTTC.

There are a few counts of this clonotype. The CDR3 DNA reads as TGTGCCAGCAGCACAGGGCGCTACGAGCAGTACTTC. Translated: CASSTGRYEQYF. This sequence joins TRBV28 and TRBJ2-7; the D gene is possibly TRBD1 (6 bases). The CDR3 runs to 12 residues. Trimming stripped 6 bases from V and 3 bases from J, with 9 bases between. Germline V gene data show CDR1 as MDHEN and CDR2 as SYDVKM.

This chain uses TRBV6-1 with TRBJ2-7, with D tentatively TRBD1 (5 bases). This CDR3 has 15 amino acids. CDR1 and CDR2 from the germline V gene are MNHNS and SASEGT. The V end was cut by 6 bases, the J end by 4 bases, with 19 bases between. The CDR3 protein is CASRPLPDRFYEQYF. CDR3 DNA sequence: TGTGCCAGCAGACCATTACCCGACAGATTTTACGAGCAGTACTTC.

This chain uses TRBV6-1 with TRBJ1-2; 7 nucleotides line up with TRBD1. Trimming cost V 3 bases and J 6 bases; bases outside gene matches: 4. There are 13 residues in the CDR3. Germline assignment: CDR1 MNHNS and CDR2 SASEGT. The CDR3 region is CASSDLQGNGYTF. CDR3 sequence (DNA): TGTGCCAGCAGTGACTTACAGGGGAATGGCTACACCTTC.

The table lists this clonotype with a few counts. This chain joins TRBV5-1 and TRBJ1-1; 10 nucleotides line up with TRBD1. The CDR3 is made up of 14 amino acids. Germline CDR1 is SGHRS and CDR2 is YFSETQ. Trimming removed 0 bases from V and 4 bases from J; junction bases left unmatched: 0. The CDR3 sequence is CASSLGTGGTEAFF. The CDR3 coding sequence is TGCGCCAGCAGCTTGGGGACAGGGGGCACTGAAGCTTTCTTT. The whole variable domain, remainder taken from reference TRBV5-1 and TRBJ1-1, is KAGVTQTPRYLIKTRGQQVTLSCSPISGHRSVSWYQQTPGQGLQFLFEYFSETQRNKGNFPGRFSGRQFSNSRSEMNVSTLELGDSALYLCASSLGTGGTEAFFGQGTRLTVV.